The rows below give T cell receptor beta chains drawn from one sample of a study of blood T cell repertoires in COVID-19. TCRdb's copy holds only in-frame clones and misses some; the assay was immunoSEQ multiplex PCR. The repertoire includes some 150,000 clones, just over 85% of them detected once, and almost 8.5% sits in the top ten. The sequencing input was peripheral blood. The origin of the receptors is an older woman with acute or convalescent COVID-19. CDR3s include the opening cysteine and the closing phenylalanine or tryptophan.

v_call,j_call,cdr3_aa
TRBV20-1,TRBJ2-5,CSASTSGGAETQYF
TRBV11-2,TRBJ1-2,CASNKGRGYGYTF
TRBV30,TRBJ1-2,CAWSVRGVNYGYTF
TRBV7-9,TRBJ1-2,CASSAGTGATGDYGYTF
TRBV6-1,TRBJ1-2,CASSEDRLEGYTF
TRBV7-9,TRBJ1-4,CASSQIFSATNEKLFF
TRBV4-1,TRBJ2-5,CASSLSGGGRETQYF
TRBV11-3,TRBJ2-1,CASSNIRSGLAGVAYNEQFF
TRBV3-1/TRBV3-2,TRBJ2-3,CASSSQRGMLGNTQYF
TRBV13,TRBJ1-2,CASSFTALKGYTF
TRBV6-2/TRBV6-3,TRBJ2-5,CASSNLIGTGSETQYF
TRBV5-1,TRBJ1-2,CASSLQGIVNYGYTF
TRBV2,TRBJ2-7,CASSVRTSGGAGEQYF
TRBV6-5,TRBJ2-7,CASSYLQGHRGEQYF
TRBV19,TRBJ2-7,CASSIPGQPLYEQYF
TRBV19,TRBJ1-1,CASSIGGAEAFF
TRBV28,TRBJ1-2,CASSLYEDGYTF
TRBV15,TRBJ2-5,CATSREVGLQETQYF
TRBV24-1,TRBJ2-1,CATSGVGATIQSQQFF
TRBV21-1,TRBJ1-1,CASSKVAGAKNTEAFF
TRBV4-1,TRBJ2-7,CASSHPGTDPYEQYF
TRBV6-1,TRBJ2-7,CASSEAGTMVYEQYF
TRBV20-1,TRBJ2-2,CSARDYGELFF
TRBV28,TRBJ2-7,CASSKHFSYEQYF
TRBV30,TRBJ1-1,CAWTTGTVSLEAFF
TRBV6-2/TRBV6-3,TRBJ2-7,CASSGLSGTSPWEQYF
TRBV6-5,TRBJ1-4,CASSYSKPTVTEKLFF
TRBV12-3/TRBV12-4,TRBJ2-3,CASTRSGDTQYF
TRBV14,TRBJ2-7,CASSQGQAYSYEQYF
TRBV30,TRBJ2-1,CAWARVEQFF
TRBV7-8,TRBJ1-2,CASSPYSYGYTF
TRBV4-3,TRBJ2-7,CASSEGPSLRRGTSYEQYF
TRBV7-2,TRBJ2-3,CASSARASTALF